This T cell receptor beta chain was captured in a study of control samples from healthy donors and cancer patients. Germline values: CDR1 GTSNPN, CDR2 SVGIG (reference sequence). There are 13 residues in the CDR3. Trimming stripped 3 bases from V and 3 bases from J, with 8 bases between. Assay used: immunoSEQ multiplex PCR; TCRdb lists only in-frame clones, some missing. Of about 190,000 clones listed, about 89% are singletons. Input material: blood. The TCR was taken from a man in his thirties or forties in good health. This chain uses TRBV30 with TRBJ1-4; no reliable D call. The CDR3 sequence: CAWRRAANEKLFF. CDR3 nucleotides: TGTGCCTGGAGGAGGGCGGCTAATGAAAAACTGTTTTTT.